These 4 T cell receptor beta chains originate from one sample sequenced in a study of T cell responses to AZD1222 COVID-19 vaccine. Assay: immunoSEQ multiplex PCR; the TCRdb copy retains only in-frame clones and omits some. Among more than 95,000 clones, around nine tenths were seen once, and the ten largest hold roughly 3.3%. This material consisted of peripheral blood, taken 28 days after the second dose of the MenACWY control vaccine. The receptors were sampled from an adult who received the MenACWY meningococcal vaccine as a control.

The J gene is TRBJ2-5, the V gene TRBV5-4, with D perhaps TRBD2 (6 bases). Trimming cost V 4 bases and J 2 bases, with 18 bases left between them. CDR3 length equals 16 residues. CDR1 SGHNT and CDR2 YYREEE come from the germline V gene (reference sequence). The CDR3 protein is CASSLRTKPTQETQYF. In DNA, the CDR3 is TGTGCCAGCAGCCTCAGGACTAAGCCGACACAAGAGACCCAGTACTTC.

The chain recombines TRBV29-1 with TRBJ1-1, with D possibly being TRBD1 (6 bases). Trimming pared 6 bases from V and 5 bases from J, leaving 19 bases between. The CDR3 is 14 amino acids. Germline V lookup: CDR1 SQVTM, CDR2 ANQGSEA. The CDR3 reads CSVRGRGRGTEAFF. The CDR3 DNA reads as TGCAGCGTCCGAGGGCGGGGGCGAGGTACTGAAGCTTTCTTT.

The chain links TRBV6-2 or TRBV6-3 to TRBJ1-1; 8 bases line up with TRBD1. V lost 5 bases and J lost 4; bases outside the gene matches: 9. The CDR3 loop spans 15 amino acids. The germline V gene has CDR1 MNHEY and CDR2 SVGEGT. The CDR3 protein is CASSDRGSWFTEAFF. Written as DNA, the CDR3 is TGTGCCAGCAGTGACAGGGGAAGCTGGTTCACTGAAGCTTTCTTT.

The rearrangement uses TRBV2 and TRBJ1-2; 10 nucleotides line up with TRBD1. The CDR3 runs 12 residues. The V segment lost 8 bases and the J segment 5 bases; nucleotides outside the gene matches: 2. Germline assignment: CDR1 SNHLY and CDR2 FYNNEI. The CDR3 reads CASSGQGYGYTF. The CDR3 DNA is TGTGCCAGCTCGGGACAGGGGTATGGCTACACCTTC.